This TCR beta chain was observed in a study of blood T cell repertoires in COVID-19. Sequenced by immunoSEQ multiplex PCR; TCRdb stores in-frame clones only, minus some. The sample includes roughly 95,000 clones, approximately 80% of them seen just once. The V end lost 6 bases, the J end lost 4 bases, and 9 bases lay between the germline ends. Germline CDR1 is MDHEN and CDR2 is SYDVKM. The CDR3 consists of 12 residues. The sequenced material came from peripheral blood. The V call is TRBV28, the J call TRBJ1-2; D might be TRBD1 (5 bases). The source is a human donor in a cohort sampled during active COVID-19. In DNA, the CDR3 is TGTGCCAGCAGCGACAGCGTCTATGGCTACACCTTC. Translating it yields CASSDSVYGYTF.